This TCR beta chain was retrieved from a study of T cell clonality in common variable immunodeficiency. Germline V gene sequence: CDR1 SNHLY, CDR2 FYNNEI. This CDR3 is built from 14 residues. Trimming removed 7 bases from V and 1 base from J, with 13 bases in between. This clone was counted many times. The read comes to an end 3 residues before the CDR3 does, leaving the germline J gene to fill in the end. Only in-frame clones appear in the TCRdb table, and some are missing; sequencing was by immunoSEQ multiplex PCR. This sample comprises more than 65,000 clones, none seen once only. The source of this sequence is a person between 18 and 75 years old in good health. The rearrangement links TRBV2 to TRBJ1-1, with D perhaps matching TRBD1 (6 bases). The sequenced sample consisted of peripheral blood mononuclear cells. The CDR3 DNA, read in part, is TGTGCCAGCATGGAATCAGGGGCGAACACTGAA. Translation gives CASMESGANTE. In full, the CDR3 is CASMESGANTEAFF.